This T cell receptor (beta chain) was obtained from a study of cytomegalovirus exposure and HLA in healthy donors. In the case of this clone: Its antigen is not identified.

Study-wide results and limits: TRBV6-2, TRBV6-3 and some other V segments were excluded as indistinguishable. Later analysis demonstrated an association between a missense DCLRE1C variant and TCR beta V- and J-gene trimming. In a later analysis, a genetic analysis reported fewer productive-TCR N-insertions in an Asian-associated ancestry cluster than the cohort average.

The PCR was carried out with 60 Vbeta primers and 13 Jbeta primers. Original methodology: As a later analysis found, there were 60 million to 90 million unique TCR beta chains, of which around 10 million were shared. The method was immunoSEQ multiplex PCR; TCRdb's version includes in-frame clones alone and lacks a portion of them. The V and J calls and clone size are taken from that table; D and trimming were inferred from the DNA. The repertoire holds 250,000 or so clones, with about 80% as singletons. The CDR3 spans 17 residues. V lost 5 bases, J lost 0 bases, and 8 bases stayed unmatched. CDR1 and CDR2 (germline): SNHLY, FYNNEI.

The origin of this receptor is a woman aged 60-75 years in good health and CMV-seropositive. What was sequenced was PBMCs. The chain couples TRBV2 to TRBJ2-4, with 9 bases identical to TRBD2. The CDR3 DNA follows: TGTGCCAGCAGTTCCCCCCGGACTAGCGTAGCCAAAAACATTCAGTACTTC. Translation gives CASSSPRTSVAKNIQYF. Full variable domain (missing parts from reference TRBV2 and TRBJ2-4): EPEVTQTPSHQVTQMGQEVILRCVPISNHLYFYWYRQILGQKVEFLVSFYNNEISEKSEIFDDQFSVERPDGSNFTLKIRSTKLEDSAMYFCASSSPRTSVAKNIQYFGAGTRLSVL.